These T cell receptor beta chains were read from a single sample in a study of blood T cell repertoires in COVID-19. The repertoire was sequenced with immunoSEQ multiplex PCR; TCRdb's copy has only in-frame clones and lacks some. The sample has hundreds of thousands of clones, 87% seen once; the top ten hold 7.8%. The sequencing input was peripheral blood. These receptor sequences come from a woman aged 45-65 years who had recovered from COVID-19. Each CDR3 is given with its conserved first and last residue. The D gene is left open where the match is weak. Clone sizes are given selectively: once, few, many, or a class where the clone is expanded.

j_call,d_call,v_call,clone_size,cdr3_nt,cdr3_aa
TRBJ1-1,NA,TRBV6-1,NA,TGTGCCAGCAGTGAAGCCTCCCAGGGGAACACTGAAGCTTTCTTT,CASSEASQGNTEAFF
TRBJ2-3,NA,TRBV5-6,NA,TGTGCCAGCAGCTTGGAAGTCGGGGGTTTGATAGATACGCAGTATTTT,CASSLEVGGLIDTQYF
TRBJ2-1,TRBD2,TRBV27,once,TGTGCCAGCAGTTTATTTAGCGGGAGTTACAATGAGCAGTTCTTC,CASSLFSGSYNEQFF
TRBJ2-7,NA,TRBV27,once,TGTGCCAGCAGTTTAAGGGGCGACGAGCAGTACTTC,CASSLRGDEQYF
TRBJ2-1,NA,TRBV29-1,NA,TGCAGCGTTGGGCTTTTCGAGGGACATTTAGGCTCCTACAATGAGCAGTTCTTC,CSVGLFEGHLGSYNEQFF
TRBJ1-6,NA,TRBV3-1/TRBV3-2,NA,TGTGCCAGCAGCCAGGGACAAGATAATTCACCCCTCCACTTT,CASSQGQDNSPLHF
TRBJ2-3,TRBD1,TRBV5-1,NA,TGCGCCAGCAGCTTAAATCCGGGACAGGGCACAGATACGCAGTATTTT,CASSLNPGQGTDTQYF
TRBJ2-7,NA,TRBV28,few,TGTGCCAGCAGTTCGTTGGGGGCAAGGGAGCAGTACTTC,CASSSLGAREQYF
TRBJ2-2,NA,TRBV9,few,TGTGCCAGCAGCGTAGGAGGCGCGAACACCGGGGAGCTGTTTTTT,CASSVGGANTGELFF
TRBJ2-2,NA,TRBV6-4,NA,TGTGCCAGCAGTCCCAGTACGAACACCGGGGAGCTGTTTTTT,CASSPSTNTGELFF
TRBJ2-6,NA,TRBV9,NA,TGTGCCAGCAGCGTAGACGACACACGCCCCTCTGGGGCCAACGTCCTGACTTTC,CASSVDDTRPSGANVLTF
TRBJ2-7,NA,TRBV10-1,NA,TGCGCCAGCAGTGAGAATTCGGGAGAGCAGTACTTC,CASSENSGEQYF
TRBJ1-2,TRBD1,TRBV27,once,TGTGCCAGCAGTTTGGACAGGAACTATGGCTACACCTTC,CASSLDRNYGYTF
TRBJ2-1,TRBD2,TRBV27,NA,TGTGCCAGCAGTTTATGGGGGGAGGGTTACAATGAGCAGTTCTTC,CASSLWGEGYNEQFF
TRBJ2-5,TRBD1,TRBV7-9,once,TGTGCCAGCAGCGTAACAGGGGGGGAGACCCAGTACTTC,CASSVTGGETQYF
TRBJ2-3,TRBD1,TRBV18,once,TGTGCCAGCTCACCGTCCACAGGGGGCGATACGCAGTATTTT,CASSPSTGGDTQYF
TRBJ2-1,TRBD2,TRBV3-1/TRBV3-2,NA,TGTGCCAGCAGCCAAGTCCCCGGGGGGACTAGCGGGGGAGTAAGGTCCTACAATGAGCAGTTCTTC,CASSQVPGGTSGGVRSYNEQFF
TRBJ2-1,TRBD2,TRBV7-2,NA,TGTGCCAGCAGCCCCCGGACTAGCGGGTCTTTCTCCTACAATGAGCAGTTCTTC,CASSPRTSGSFSYNEQFF
TRBJ2-1,NA,TRBV12-3/TRBV12-4,once,TGTGCCAGCAGTTTGGGGGGGCAACTAGGGCAGTTCTTC,CASSLGGQLGQFF
TRBJ2-3,NA,TRBV5-8,NA,TGTGCCAGCAGCTCCAGGGGGACTAGCACAGATACGCAGTATTTT,CASSSRGTSTDTQYF
TRBJ2-7,NA,TRBV19,NA,TGTGCCAGTAAGGAGACTACCTACTACGAGCAGTACTTC,CASKETTYYEQYF
TRBJ2-3,NA,TRBV5-5,NA,TGTGCCAGCAGCTTGGACGTGAACAGGGAGGGGTATTTT,CASSLDVNREGYF
TRBJ1-1,TRBD1,TRBV11-2,NA,TGTGCCAGCAGCCGACAGGGGGGTACTGAAGCTTTCTTT,CASSRQGGTEAFF
TRBJ2-5,TRBD1,TRBV7-3,NA,TGTGCCAGCAGCTCAAATGGACAGGGGCAAGAGACCCAGTACTTC,CASSSNGQGQETQYF
TRBJ2-7,NA,TRBV6-6,NA,TGTGCCAGCAGTTCCGGTAGGAGAACCTACGAGCAGTACTTC,CASSSGRRTYEQYF
TRBJ2-6,NA,TRBV3-1/TRBV3-2,NA,TGTGCCAGCAGCCCGCTGGGGCGTGGGGCCAACGTCCTGACTTTC,CASSPLGRGANVLTF
TRBJ2-7,NA,TRBV4-3,NA,TGCGCCAGCAGCCAAGGGGGCCGAACCTACGAGCAGTACTTC,CASSQGGRTYEQYF
TRBJ1-1,TRBD1,TRBV14,NA,TGTGCCAGCAGCCCGACAGGGGGAGGGACTGAAGCTTTCTTT,CASSPTGGGTEAFF
TRBJ1-1,NA,TRBV27,few,TGTGCCAGCAGCCAACCTGGACACCGTTTGGGTGAAGCTTTCTTT,CASSQPGHRLGEAFF
TRBJ2-7,TRBD1,TRBV5-4,NA,TGTGCCAGCAGCTCGGACAGGGGGCGGTACGAGCAGTACTTC,CASSSDRGRYEQYF
TRBJ2-5,TRBD1,TRBV29-1,NA,TGCAGCGCGGACAGGGGGCAAGAGACCCAGTACTTC,CSADRGQETQYF
TRBJ2-5,NA,TRBV28,NA,TGTGCCAGCTCTTATGGAGGCCGGGAGACCCAGTACTTC,CASSYGGRETQYF
TRBJ2-1,NA,TRBV4-2,NA,TGTGCCAGCAGCCAACGAGGAATCTCGGTCAATGAGCAGTTCTTC,CASSQRGISVNEQFF
TRBJ2-3,TRBD2,TRBV10-3,NA,TGTGCCATCAGATCGACTAGCGGGGGGGTAGATACGCAGTATTTT,CAIRSTSGGVDTQYF
TRBJ2-1,TRBD2,TRBV30,NA,TGTGCCTGGAGTGGCGGGAGCAGCTACAATGAGCAGTTCTTC,CAWSGGSSYNEQFF
TRBJ2-5,TRBD1,TRBV4-3,once,TGCGCCAGCAGCCAAGATAGGACAGGGATGGAGACCCAGTACTTC,CASSQDRTGMETQYF
TRBJ2-1,NA,TRBV28,NA,TGTGCCAGCAAGGGGGGCTATACAGGGGCCGATGAGCAGTTCTTC,CASKGGYTGADEQFF
TRBJ2-7,NA,TRBV5-1,NA,TGCGCCAGCAGCTTTACAGGGCTCCAGGACGAGCAGTACTTC,CASSFTGLQDEQYF
TRBJ2-7,TRBD1,TRBV6-5,NA,TGTGCCAGCAGTAGGGACAGGGGCGCCTACGAGCAGTACTTC,CASSRDRGAYEQYF
TRBJ2-7,NA,TRBV7-2,once,TGTGCCAGCAGCTTAAGCAGGGGTGGGTACGAGCAGTACTTC,CASSLSRGGYEQYF
TRBJ2-1,NA,TRBV19,NA,TGTGCCAGTAGCCCGAACTCCGGGAATCTCTACAATGAGCAGTTCTTC,CASSPNSGNLYNEQFF
TRBJ2-5,NA,TRBV5-4,NA,TGTGCCAGCAGCCAAACCGGGACTCCTCAGACCCAGTACTTC,CASSQTGTPQTQYF
TRBJ2-5,TRBD1,TRBV30,NA,TGTGCCTGGAGTGTTTCGGGGACAGGTAGAGAGACCCAGTACTTC,CAWSVSGTGRETQYF
TRBJ2-7,NA,TRBV29-1,NA,TGCAGCGTTGGGTCTGGGAGCCTCTACGAGCAGTACTTC,CSVGSGSLYEQYF
TRBJ2-3,NA,TRBV27,NA,TGTGCCAGCAGTACCCCGGGACTTCTGTTTGTGAATACGCAGTATTTT,CASSTPGLLFVNTQYF
TRBJ2-5,TRBD1,TRBV5-8,NA,TGTGCCAGCAGCGTAGGACAGGGAGAGTGGGAGACCCAGTACTTC,CASSVGQGEWETQYF
TRBJ2-7,NA,TRBV2,NA,TGTGCCGGAACCCAGGGTTACGAGCAGTACTTC,CAGTQGYEQYF
TRBJ2-7,TRBD1,TRBV3-1/TRBV3-2,NA,TGTGCCAGCAGCCGAAGGACAGGGGGGAACGAGCAGTACTTC,CASSRRTGGNEQYF
TRBJ2-5,TRBD2,TRBV3-1/TRBV3-2,NA,TGTGCCAGCAGCCAATCGGCGGGGGGCGTAGAGACCCAGTACTTC,CASSQSAGGVETQYF
TRBJ1-2,TRBD1,TRBV19,once,TGTGCCAGTACCGCGGGACAGTTCCTCTATGGCTACACCTTC,CASTAGQFLYGYTF
TRBJ1-1,NA,TRBV19,NA,TGTGCCAGTAGTATACTAGCAGGGAACACTGAAGCTTTCTTT,CASSILAGNTEAFF
TRBJ2-5,NA,TRBV28,NA,TGTGCCAGCAGTTTTCAGGGGTCCACAGAGACCCAGTACTTC,CASSFQGSTETQYF
TRBJ2-5,TRBD2,TRBV5-4,NA,TGTGCCAGCAGCGTTGACCTGGGAGGGGAGACCCAGTACTTC,CASSVDLGGETQYF
TRBJ1-1,NA,TRBV20-1,NA,TGCAGTGCAAGGAGGGCTGAAGCTTTCTTT,CSARRAEAFF